Presented here are 10 T cell receptor beta chains from one specimen sequenced in a study of shared clonotypes between healthy human individuals. Assay used: immunoSEQ multiplex PCR; TCRdb lists only in-frame clones, some missing. The sample contains some 2,400,000 clones, more than 90% of which appear only once. Sequenced input: naive CD4+ T cells sorted from blood. The subset denotes: CD45RA+ positively selected. The receptors shown here come from a man aged 18 to 29 in good health.

The V gene is TRBV2, the J gene TRBJ1-3, with 7 bases aligning to TRBD1. The length of the CDR3 is 15 residues. Germline CDR1 and CDR2: SNHLY and FYNNEI. The V and J ends lost 4 bases and 2 bases, in that order; junction bases with no gene match: 5. The CDR3 loop is CASSAGGVAGNTIYF. CDR3 coding DNA: TGTGCCAGCAGTGCAGGGGGAGTAGCTGGAAACACCATATATTTT.

J is TRBJ1-2 and V is TRBV19; D possibly corresponds to TRBD1 (6 bases). CDR1 is LNHDA, CDR2 SQIVND, per germline (reference sequence). This CDR3 comprises 15 residues. With 3 bases removed from V and 5 bases from J, the gap between germline ends came to 16 bases. CDR3 DNA sequence: TGTGCCAGTAGTATCCCCGGGCAGGGGATATATGGCTACACCTTC. This sequence encodes CASSIPGQGIYGYTF.

The CDR3 DNA sequence: TGTGCCAGCAGCTCCGGGACAGGGGACTACAATGAGCAGTTCTTC. This codes for CASSSGTGDYNEQFF. The V gene is TRBV9, the J gene TRBJ2-1, with TRBD1 matching 10 bases. Germline CDR1 SGDLS, CDR2 YYNGEE. V was pared by 4 bases and J by 3 bases, with 4 bases of the junction left unmatched. The CDR3 has 15 amino acids. The full variable domain, with the rest looked up from reference TRBV9 and TRBJ2-1, is DSGVTQTPKHLITATGQRVTLRCSPRSGDLSVYWYQQSLDQGLQFLIQYYNGEERAKGNILERFSAQQFPDLHSELNLSSLELGDSALYFCASSSGTGDYNEQFFGPGTRLTVL.

The chain is built from TRBV2 and TRBJ2-3; the match to TRBD2 covers 9 bases. V trimming: 5 bases; J trimming: 1 base; junction bases outside the gene matches: 4. This CDR3 region has 15 residues. Germline V gene lookup returns CDR1 SNHLY and CDR2 FYNNEI. In DNA form, the CDR3 reads TGTGCCAGCAGTTCTAGCGGGGTGCGCACAGATACGCAGTATTTT. Translation: CASSSSGVRTDTQYF. The entire variable domain, with the rest obtained from reference TRBV2 and TRBJ2-3, is as follows: EPEVTQTPSHQVTQMGQEVILRCVPISNHLYFYWYRQILGQKVEFLVSFYNNEISEKSEIFDDQFSVERPDGSNFTLKIRSTKLEDSAMYFCASSSSGVRTDTQYFGPGTRLTVL.

The rearrangement joins TRBV9 to TRBJ2-7; D is perhaps TRBD2 (5 bases). Germline V lookup: CDR1 SGDLS, CDR2 YYNGEE. V was cut by 4 bases and J by 3 bases, with 14 bases left in between. The CDR3 contains 14 residues. The CDR3, as DNA: TGTGCCAGCAGCCCCACTAGTTTGGGCTACGAGCAGTACTTC. This encodes CASSPTSLGYEQYF. Based on the CDR3 plus reference TRBV9 and TRBJ2-7, the full variable domain is DSGVTQTPKHLITATGQRVTLRCSPRSGDLSVYWYQQSLDQGLQFLIQYYNGEERAKGNILERFSAQQFPDLHSELNLSSLELGDSALYFCASSPTSLGYEQYFGPGTRLTVT.

V and J are TRBV11-3 and TRBJ2-1, with D tentatively TRBD2 (6 bases). In germline, CDR1 is SGHNT, CDR2 YENEEA. The V and J ends lost 5 bases and 4 bases respectively, with 9 bases between them. The CDR3 sequence is 13 residues long. The CDR3 DNA follows: TGTGCCAGCAGCCGGAGCGGGTACAATGAGCAGTTCTTC. Amino acids: CASSRSGYNEQFF.

On this clone itself: Other DNA sequences within the sample encode an identical CDR3. CDR3 nucleotides: TGTGCCAGTAGTATCCGCGACAGATCCAATCAGCCCCAGCATTTT. Translated: CASSIRDRSNQPQHF. This chain links TRBV19 with TRBJ1-5; D perhaps matches TRBD1 (5 bases). The V gene's germline CDR1 is LNHDA and CDR2 SQIVND (reference sequence). The CDR3 has 15 amino acids. V lost 3 bases to trimming and J lost 3 bases, with 12 bases between them.

The chain links TRBV4-1 to TRBJ2-2; 7 nucleotides align to TRBD2. Germline lookup yields CDR1 MGHRA and CDR2 YSYEKL. CDR3 length: 17 residues. V was clipped by 4 bases and J by 5 bases; unmatched bases: 13. CDR3: CASSLDAGELKTGELFF. The CDR3, as DNA: TGCGCCAGCAGCCTAGATGCGGGGGAACTTAAAACCGGGGAGCTGTTTTTT.

The V and J genes are TRBV5-6 and TRBJ1-1, with D uncertain. Trimming pared 4 bases from V and 0 bases from J, leaving 13 bases between. Germline V CDR1 and CDR2: SGHDT, YYEEEE. The CDR3 is 15 residues long. The CDR3 spells CASSRLDRLNTEAFF. Written as DNA, the CDR3 is TGTGCCAGCAGCAGACTGGACCGCCTGAACACTGAAGCTTTCTTT.

Concerning this clone: The sample carries other DNA sequences with the same CDR3. The chain links TRBV18 to TRBJ2-2; D gene ambiguous. V was trimmed by 3 bases and J by 3 bases, leaving 2 bases between them. This CDR3 is 12 amino acids long. CDR1 KGHSH and CDR2 LQKENI come from the germline V gene. The CDR3 loop reads CASSPDTGELFF. The CDR3 DNA follows: TGTGCCAGCTCACCCGACACCGGGGAGCTGTTTTTT.